One and the same sample provided the 30 T cell receptor beta chains below, sequenced in a study of T-cell reconstitution after alpha-beta-depleted transplantation in children. A TCRbeta library incorporating unique molecular identifiers was prepared. TCRdb ran MiXCR on the PCR reads and lists one entry per CDR3 protein. The table shows about a million distinct CDR3 sequences, with around 30% occurring only once. This material consisted of PBMCs, mostly from graft donor cells, taken 360 days after TCRalphabeta/CD19-depleted stem cell transplant. The receptors were gathered from a boy under two years old who had a stem cell transplant for SCID, so the T cells may come from the graft donor.

The chain employs TRBV15 and TRBJ1-1; D possibly corresponds to TRBD1 (5 bases). CDR3 size: 14 residues. CDR1 is LNHNV, CDR2 YYDKDF, per germline (reference sequence). Trimming stripped 2 bases from V and 5 bases from J, with 12 bases between. Written as DNA, the CDR3 is TGTGCCACCAGCAGAAGGGGAGAGGGGACTGAAGCTTTCTTT. It translates to CATSRRGEGTEAFF. Full variable domain (remainder filled in from reference TRBV15 and TRBJ1-1): DAMVIQNPRYQVTQFGKPVTLSCSQTLNHNVMYWYQQKSSQAPKLLFHYYDKDFNNEADTPDNFQSRRPNTSFCFLDIRSPGLGDTAMYLCATSRRGEGTEAFFGQGTRLTVV.

This chain connects TRBV6-6 to TRBJ2-5; D unresolved. Trimming left V 8 bases short and J 1 base short, with 8 bases between. The germline gives CDR1 MNHNY, CDR2 SVGAGI (reference sequence). The CDR3 covers 12 residues. The DNA of the CDR3 is TGTGCCAGCCTCGGGTTCCAAGAGACCCAGTACTTC. It translates to CASLGFQETQYF.

This clonotype was seen only a few times. The rearrangement uses TRBV27 and TRBJ1-1; D might be TRBD1 (5 bases). The V end lost 1 base, the J end lost 4 bases, and 13 bases lay between the germline ends. Germline loops: CDR1 MNHEY, CDR2 SMNVEV (reference sequence). This CDR3 is 15 amino acids long. The CDR3 region is CASSLWGSRVTEAFF. The CDR3 bases are TGTGCCAGCAGTTTATGGGGGAGTCGGGTCACTGAAGCTTTCTTT.

V usage is TRBV24-1 and J usage is TRBJ2-2, with 9 bases fitting TRBD2. Germline values: CDR1 KGHDR, CDR2 SFDVKD. CDR3 length equals 17 residues. V trimming: 4 bases; J trimming: 1 base; junction bases outside the gene matches: 6. CDR3 nucleotides: TGTGCCACCAGTGACCGGACTAGCGCTCGGAACACCGGGGAGCTGTTTTTT. Translation: CATSDRTSARNTGELFF.

As regards this clonotype: The germline gene is not matched at one end of the junction; a read error may be the cause. The CDR3 nucleotides read TGCGCCAGCAGCCGGCTGGTGGGGGCCAGTGAAGTTTTCTTT. Translated, it gives CASSRLVGASEVFF. The V gene is TRBV5-1, the J gene TRBJ1-1; D is possibly TRBD1 (6 bases). Germline lookup yields CDR1 SGHRS and CDR2 YFSETQ. The CDR3 covers 14 residues.

This rearrangement joins TRBV2 to TRBJ2-1; perhaps TRBD2 as D (6 bases). CDR3 length: 15 amino acids. Germline CDR1 SNHLY, CDR2 FYNNEI. V was trimmed by 7 bases and J by 0 bases, leaving 13 bases between them. Here the CDR3 DNA reads TGTGCCAGCACAAGATCGGGGGACTCCTACAATGAGCAGTTCTTC. Translation gives CASTRSGDSYNEQFF.

The gene calls are TRBV20-1 and TRBJ2-3; TRBD2 matches at 10 bases. CDR3 length: 16 residues. Germline trimming cut 0 bases from V and 3 bases from J; bases unmatched to any gene: 6. CDR1 is DFQATT, CDR2 SNEGSKA, per germline (reference sequence). CDR3 in DNA: TGCAGTGCTAGAGACCTAGCGGGGGCGGGGACAGATACGCAGTATTTT. Its translation: CSARDLAGAGTDTQYF.

This clonotype has a count of ten or more. The chain carries TRBV28 and TRBJ2-7; perhaps TRBD2 as D (5 bases). The V and J ends lost 4 bases and 1 base respectively, with 20 bases between them. The germline gives CDR1 MDHEN, CDR2 SYDVKM. The CDR3 covers 17 residues. CDR3: CASSSPPHGVLSYEQYF. CDR3 DNA: TGTGCCAGCAGTTCCCCCCCACACGGGGTACTATCCTACGAGCAGTACTTC.

This chain joins TRBV11-3 and TRBJ2-1; D is undetermined. The germline V and J ends were trimmed by 1 base and 5 bases, with 6 bases remaining between them. CDR3 length: 13 residues. Germline CDR1 SGHNT, CDR2 YENEEA. CDR3 nucleotides: TGTGCCAGCAGCTTAGGCTTCAACAATGAGCAGTTCTTC. Its protein product is CASSLGFNNEQFF.

The CDR3 loop is CASRIRQGTYEQYF. The CDR3 region has the DNA TGTGCCAGCAGAATTAGACAGGGAACCTACGAGCAGTACTTC. The V gene is TRBV6-2 or TRBV6-3, the J gene TRBJ2-7, with 7 positions matching TRBD1. Germline-derived CDR1 and CDR2 are MNHEY and SVGEGT. V shed 6 bases and J 2 bases; nucleotides not matched to a gene: 7. The CDR3 spans 14 residues.

The chain uses TRBV25-1 and TRBJ2-1; either TRBD1 or TRBD2 may supply D (6 bases each). From germline, CDR1 is MGHDK and CDR2 SYGVNS. There are 15 residues in the CDR3. V lost 2 bases and J lost 0, with 8 bases in between. CDR3 DNA: TGTGCCAGCAGTGAAGGGGGGCGCTCCTACAATGAGCAGTTCTTC. As protein: CASSEGGRSYNEQFF.

The gene calls are TRBV4-2 and TRBJ2-6, with 10 bases aligning to TRBD1. The ends lost 3 bases at V and 0 bases at J; junction bases unmatched: 11. The germline CDR1 and CDR2 sequences are LGHNA and YNFKEQ. There are 20 residues in the CDR3. CDR3 nucleotides: TGTGCCAGCAGCCAGGCAGGAGGGACAGGGGCTTTCTCTGGGGCCAACGTCCTGACTTTC. Its protein product is CASSQAGGTGAFSGANVLTF.

This clonotype was observed a few times. This chain uses TRBV7-6 with TRBJ1-2; D is uncertain. V lost 0 bases and J 3 bases, leaving 8 bases between the germline ends. The CDR3 spans 14 residues. CDR1 is SGHVS and CDR2 is FNYEAQ in the germline V gene. CDR3: CASSLAYGDYGYTF. The CDR3 bases are TGTGCCAGCAGCTTAGCCTACGGGGACTATGGCTACACCTTC. Using reference TRBV7-6 and TRBJ1-2 for the parts outside the CDR3, the full variable domain is GAGVSQSPRYKVTKRGQDVALRCDPISGHVSLYWYRQALGQGPEFLTYFNYEAQQDKSGLPNDRFSAERPEGSISTLTIQRTEQRDSAMYRCASSLAYGDYGYTFGSGTRLTVV.

This clonotype was observed a handful of times. The genes are TRBV20-1 and TRBJ2-3, with D uncertain. Per the germline V gene, CDR1 is DFQATT and CDR2 is SNEGSKA (reference sequence). This CDR3 is 13 amino acids long. V was cut by 2 bases and J by 0 bases, with 6 bases left in between. The CDR3 bases are TGCAGTGCTAGACAGTCGAGCACAGATACGCAGTATTTT. This translates into CSARQSSTDTQYF.

The chain joins TRBV29-1 to TRBJ2-7; D is possibly TRBD2 (5 bases). V was clipped by 4 bases and J by 2 bases, with 9 bases between them. Germline CDR1 and CDR2: SQVTM and ANQGSEA. The CDR3 sequence is 12 residues long. The CDR3 reads CSVVEGTYEQYF. The DNA of the CDR3 is TGCAGCGTTGTCGAGGGAACCTACGAGCAGTACTTC.

This clonotype was seen a few times. The V and J genes are TRBV5-1 and TRBJ2-5; D possibly corresponds to TRBD1 (6 bases). The CDR3 totals 13 residues. Germline assignment: CDR1 SGHRS and CDR2 YFSETQ. Trimming removed 3 bases from V and 5 bases from J, with 11 bases in between. CDR3: CASSSGVGETQYF. CDR3 sequence (DNA): TGCGCCAGCAGCTCAGGGGTAGGGGAGACCCAGTACTTC.

The chain carries TRBV12-3 or TRBV12-4 and TRBJ2-7; 8 nucleotides match TRBD2. The CDR3 loop spans 16 amino acids. V lost 4 bases to trimming and J lost 5 bases; unmatched junction nucleotides: 13. For the CDR3, the DNA is TGTGCCAGCAGTTCCCTCCCGGTAGCGGGGACCAACGAGCAGTACTTC. This encodes CASSSLPVAGTNEQYF.

This chain uses TRBV5-1 with TRBJ1-1, with a tentative D call TRBD1 (5 bases). The CDR3 loop spans 14 amino acids. Germline V CDR1 and CDR2: SGHRS, YFSETQ. The ends were cut back, 0 bases at V and 7 bases at J, with 13 bases in the middle. CDR3 in amino acids: CASSLAIGRDEAFF. The CDR3 DNA follows: TGCGCCAGCAGCTTGGCCATCGGCAGGGATGAAGCTTTCTTT.

This clonotype was counted a few times. V is TRBV6-1 and J is TRBJ1-2; D gene ambiguous. The CDR3 contains 10 residues. V was pared by 8 bases and J by 8 bases, with 9 bases between. Per the germline V gene, CDR1 is MNHNS and CDR2 is SASEGT. The CDR3 DNA reads TGTGCCAGCTCAGTTTTAGGCTACACCTTC. It translates to CASSVLGYTF.

This clonotype has a handful of counts. The V and J genes are TRBV7-3 and TRBJ2-1; 11 nucleotides line up with TRBD2. The CDR3 has 17 amino acids. Trimming removed 6 bases from V and 4 bases from J; junction bases left unmatched: 11. CDR1 SGHTA and CDR2 FQGTGA come from the germline V gene. In DNA form, the CDR3 reads TGTGCCAGCAGTTTCTCCCCTAGCGGGGGGCTTTACAATGAGCAGTTCTTC. Amino acid sequence: CASSFSPSGGLYNEQFF.

This sequence joins TRBV5-1 and TRBJ2-6; TRBD1 or TRBD2 may be the D gene (6 bases each). The germline gives CDR1 SGHRS, CDR2 YFSETQ. The CDR3 runs 17 residues. V was cut by 0 bases and J by 4 bases, with 14 bases left in between. CDR3 coding DNA: TGCGCCAGCAGCTTGGGGGGGGCCTCACGAGGGGCCAACGTCCTGACTTTC. Its translation: CASSLGGASRGANVLTF.

The genes are TRBV7-2 and TRBJ2-5; TRBD1 agrees at 10 bases. The trim removed 5 bases at V and 7 bases at J, leaving 10 bases unmatched. CDR1 and CDR2 from the germline V gene are SGHTA and FQGNSA. The CDR3 totals 15 residues. The CDR3 nucleotides are TGTGCCAGCAGCCGAGCAGGACAGGGGGAAGGGACCCAGTACTTC. It translates to CASSRAGQGEGTQYF.

V usage is TRBV12-3 or TRBV12-4 and J usage is TRBJ2-3, with D possibly TRBD1 on 5 matching bases. With 2 bases removed from V and 5 bases from J, the gap between germline ends came to 14 bases. There are 15 residues in the CDR3. The CDR3 loop reads CASSLLGRVGDTQYF. CDR3 DNA: TGTGCCAGCAGTTTATTGGGCAGGGTGGGAGATACGCAGTATTTT.

The chain is built from TRBV20-1 and TRBJ2-1; 10 positions agree with TRBD2. V gave up 6 bases and J gave up 4 bases; unmatched junction bases: 6. The CDR3 has 14 residues. Germline V gives CDR1 DFQATT, CDR2 SNEGSKA (reference sequence). DNA of the CDR3: TGCAGTGCCCCCACTAGCGGGACTTACAATGAGCAGTTCTTC. Translated: CSAPTSGTYNEQFF.

The V gene is TRBV9, the J gene TRBJ2-1; 8 nucleotides line up with TRBD2. The length of the CDR3 is 15 residues. Germline V gene lookup returns CDR1 SGDLS and CDR2 YYNGEE. Trimming took 0 bases from V and 7 from J; bases not matched to a gene: 6. The CDR3 loop is CASSVVSGGRNEQFF. DNA for the CDR3: TGTGCCAGCAGCGTAGTGAGCGGGGGCCGTAATGAGCAGTTCTTC.

This clonotype was seen a few times. The J gene is TRBJ1-4, the V gene TRBV5-1; a possible D gene is TRBD1 (5 bases). CDR3 length: 13 amino acids. V lost 4 bases and J 8 bases, leaving 12 bases between the germline ends. Per the germline V gene, CDR1 is SGHRS and CDR2 is YFSETQ. CDR3 nucleotide sequence: TGCGCCAGCAGCACGGGAGGGGACGAAAAACTGTTTTTT. Protein: CASSTGGDEKLFF.

The V gene is TRBV18, the J gene TRBJ2-7; TRBD1 matches at 11 bases. The CDR3 extends over 15 amino acids. After removal of 3 bases from V and 6 bases from J, the junction contained 7 bases not matched to a gene. Looked up from germline, CDR1 is KGHSH and CDR2 is LQKENI. The CDR3 coding sequence is TGTGCCAGCTCACCCTTGGGACAGGGGGGTGGCGAGCAGTACTTC. Protein product: CASSPLGQGGGEQYF.

The V and J genes are TRBV6-5 and TRBJ2-2; 8 positions agree with TRBD2. This CDR3 region has 17 residues. Germline assignment: CDR1 MNHEY and CDR2 SVGAGI. J was trimmed by 7 bases and V by 0 bases; bases with no gene match: 10. CDR3 protein: CASSYSRGGLRNGELFF. DNA for the CDR3: TGTGCCAGCAGTTACTCCCGGGGGGGCCTGAGGAACGGGGAGCTGTTTTTT.

V gene TRBV20-1 combines with J gene TRBJ1-3; D unresolved. Germline CDR1 reads DFQATT; CDR2 reads SNEGSKA (reference sequence). CDR3 length equals 14 residues. Deletions cut 3 bases from V and 0 bases from J, with 9 bases between. The CDR3 coding sequence is TGCAGTGCTAGCGGCGGACCCTCTGGAAACACCATATATTTT. Residues: CSASGGPSGNTIYF.

This clonotype was counted only a few times. The V and J genes are TRBV6-5 and TRBJ2-1; possibly TRBD2 for D (7 bases). V was trimmed by 4 bases and J by 7 bases, leaving 17 bases between them. The CDR3 runs 15 residues. Germline CDR1 reads MNHEY; CDR2 reads SVGAGI. CDR3: CASSSGGGAWNEQFF. CDR3 bases: TGTGCCAGCAGTTCTGGAGGGGGGGCTTGGAATGAGCAGTTCTTC.